This TCR beta chain stems from a study of lung T cells in sarcoidosis with Löfgren's syndrome. Study-level information: Repertoire analyses centered on Löfgren's syndrome patients. The study, taken as a whole, reports: Shared TRAV12-1 and TRBV2 CDR3 motifs across Löfgren's syndrome patients reportedly suggested public CD4+ TCRs. Löfgren's syndrome patients reportedly showed greatest TRAV12-1 and TRBV2 expansion versus controls.

MiXCR, run by TCRdb on the reads, gives a single entry per CDR3 protein. The sample lists fewer than 80,000 distinct CDR3 sequences, 21% occurring once. Remarks on this clonotype: Its antigen is unknown. A much larger clone is a single base away; this may be a read error.

Germline V CDR1 and CDR2: DFQATT, SNEGSKA (reference sequence). CDR3 length: 15 amino acids. The J segment lost 4 bases and the V segment lost 5 bases, leaving 10 bases of the junction unmatched. The receptor comes from a human donor with sarcoidosis (Löfgren's syndrome or another form), or a control subject (not recorded which). The sequenced sample was CD4+ T cells from PBMCs. This chain links TRBV20-1 with TRBJ2-3, with 9 bases matching TRBD2. Here the CDR3 DNA reads TGCAGTGCTGGATCCATGCTAGCGGGGCCAGATACGCAGTATTTT. It specifies CSAGSMLAGPDTQYF.